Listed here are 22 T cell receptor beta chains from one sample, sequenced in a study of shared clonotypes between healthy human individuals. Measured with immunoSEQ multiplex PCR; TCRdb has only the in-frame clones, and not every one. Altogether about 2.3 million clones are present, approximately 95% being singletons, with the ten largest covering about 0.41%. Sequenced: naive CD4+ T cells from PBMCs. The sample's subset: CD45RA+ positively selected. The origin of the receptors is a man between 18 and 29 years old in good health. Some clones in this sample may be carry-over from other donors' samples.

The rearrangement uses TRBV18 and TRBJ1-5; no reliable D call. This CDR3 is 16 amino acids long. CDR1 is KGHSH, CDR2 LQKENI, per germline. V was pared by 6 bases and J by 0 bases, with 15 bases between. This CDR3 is CASSEYSEGSNQPQHF. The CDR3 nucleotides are TGTGCCAGCTCTGAATATTCAGAGGGTAGCAATCAGCCCCAGCATTTT.

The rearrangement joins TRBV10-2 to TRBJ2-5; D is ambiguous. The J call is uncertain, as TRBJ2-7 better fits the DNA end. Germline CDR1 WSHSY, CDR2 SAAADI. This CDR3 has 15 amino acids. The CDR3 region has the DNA TGCGCCAGCACCCTGACAACAGCCAGCTCCTACGAGCAGTACTTC. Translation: CASTLTTASSYEQYF.

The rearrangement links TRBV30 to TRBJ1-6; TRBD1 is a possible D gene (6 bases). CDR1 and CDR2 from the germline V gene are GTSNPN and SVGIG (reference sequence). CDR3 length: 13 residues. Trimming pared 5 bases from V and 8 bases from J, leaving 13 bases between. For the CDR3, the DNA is TGTGCCTGGGAAGAGACAGGTCATTCACCCCTCCACTTT. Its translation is CAWEETGHSPLHF.

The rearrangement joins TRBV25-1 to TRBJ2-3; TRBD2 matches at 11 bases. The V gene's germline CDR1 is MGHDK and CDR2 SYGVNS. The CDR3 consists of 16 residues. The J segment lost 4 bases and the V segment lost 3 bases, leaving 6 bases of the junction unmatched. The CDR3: CASSDPLAGGADTQYF. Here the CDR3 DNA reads TGTGCCAGCAGTGATCCATTAGCGGGAGGGGCAGATACGCAGTATTTT.

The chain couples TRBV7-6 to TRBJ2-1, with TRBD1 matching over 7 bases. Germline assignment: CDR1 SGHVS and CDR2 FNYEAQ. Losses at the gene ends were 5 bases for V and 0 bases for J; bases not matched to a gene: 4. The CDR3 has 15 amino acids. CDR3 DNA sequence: TGTGCCAGCAGCATCGGACAGGCCTCCTACAATGAGCAGTTCTTC. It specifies CASSIGQASYNEQFF.

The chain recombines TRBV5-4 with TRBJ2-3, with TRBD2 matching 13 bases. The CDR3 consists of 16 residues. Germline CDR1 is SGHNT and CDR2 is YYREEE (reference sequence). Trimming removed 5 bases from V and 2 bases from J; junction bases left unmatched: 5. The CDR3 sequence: CASRKGLAGLTDTQYF. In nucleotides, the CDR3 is TGTGCCAGCAGGAAGGGACTAGCGGGACTCACAGATACGCAGTATTTT.

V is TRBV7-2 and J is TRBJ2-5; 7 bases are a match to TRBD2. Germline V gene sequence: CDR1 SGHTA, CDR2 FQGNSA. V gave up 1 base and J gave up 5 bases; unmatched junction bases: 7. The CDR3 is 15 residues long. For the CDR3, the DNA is TGTGCCAGCAGCTTAGAGGGCGGGAGAGGGGAGACCCAGTACTTC. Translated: CASSLEGGRGETQYF.

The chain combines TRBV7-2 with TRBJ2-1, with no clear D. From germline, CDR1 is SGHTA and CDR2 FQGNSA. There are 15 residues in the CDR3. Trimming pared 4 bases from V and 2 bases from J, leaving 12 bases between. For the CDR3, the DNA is TGTGCCAGCAGCTCCGGACGTGGGCCCTACAATGAGCAGTTCTTC. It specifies CASSSGRGPYNEQFF.

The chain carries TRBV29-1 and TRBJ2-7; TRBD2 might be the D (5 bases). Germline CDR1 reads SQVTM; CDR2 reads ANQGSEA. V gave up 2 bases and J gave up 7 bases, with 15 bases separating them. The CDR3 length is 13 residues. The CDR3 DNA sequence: TGCAGCGTTGAAAAACCCTCGGGAAGGGAGCAGTACTTC. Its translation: CSVEKPSGREQYF.

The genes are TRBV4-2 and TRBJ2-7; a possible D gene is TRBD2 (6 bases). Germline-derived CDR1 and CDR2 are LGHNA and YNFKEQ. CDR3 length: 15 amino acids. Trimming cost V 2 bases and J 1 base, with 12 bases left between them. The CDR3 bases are TGTGCCAGCAGCCAATGGAGGGAGCTATCCTACGAGCAGTACTTC. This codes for CASSQWRELSYEQYF.

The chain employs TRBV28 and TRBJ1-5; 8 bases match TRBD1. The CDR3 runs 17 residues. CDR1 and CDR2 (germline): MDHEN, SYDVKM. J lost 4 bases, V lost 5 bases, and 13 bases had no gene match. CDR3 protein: CASSPSPGGADNQPQHF. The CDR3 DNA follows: TGTGCCAGCAGTCCCTCTCCAGGGGGCGCGGATAATCAGCCCCAGCATTTT.

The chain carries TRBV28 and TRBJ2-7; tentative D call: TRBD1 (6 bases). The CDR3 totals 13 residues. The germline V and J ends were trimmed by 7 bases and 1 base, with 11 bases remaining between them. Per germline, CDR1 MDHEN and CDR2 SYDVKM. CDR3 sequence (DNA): TGTGCCAGCACCAACAGGGTTTCCTACGAGCAGTACTTC. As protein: CASTNRVSYEQYF.

Here the CDR3 reads CATTTGTGLYEQYF. CDR3 nucleotide sequence: TGTGCCACGACGACCGGGACAGGGTTATACGAGCAGTACTTC. This chain connects TRBV10-3 to TRBJ2-7; 9 bases match TRBD1. The CDR3 spans 14 residues. Germline-derived CDR1 and CDR2 are ENHRY and SYGVKD. With 10 bases clipped from V and 4 bases from J, the junction kept 11 bases outside the gene matches.

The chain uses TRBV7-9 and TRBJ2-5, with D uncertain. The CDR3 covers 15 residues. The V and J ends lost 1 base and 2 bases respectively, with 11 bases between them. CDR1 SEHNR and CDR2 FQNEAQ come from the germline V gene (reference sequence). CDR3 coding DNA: TGTGCCAGCAGCTTAGTCGTTTCAGTACAAGAGACCCAGTACTTC. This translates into CASSLVVSVQETQYF. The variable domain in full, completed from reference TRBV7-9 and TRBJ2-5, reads DTGVSQNPRHKITKRGQNVTFRCDPISEHNRLYWYRQTLGQGPEFLTYFQNEAQLEKSRLLSDRFSAERPKGSFSTLEIQRTEQGDSAMYLCASSLVVSVQETQYFGPGTRLLVL.

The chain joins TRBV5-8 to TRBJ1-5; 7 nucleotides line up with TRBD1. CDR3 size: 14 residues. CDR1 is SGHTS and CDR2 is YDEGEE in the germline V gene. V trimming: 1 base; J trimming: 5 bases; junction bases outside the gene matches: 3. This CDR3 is CASSLRGGDQPQHF. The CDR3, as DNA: TGTGCCAGCAGCTTGCGAGGGGGCGATCAGCCCCAGCATTTT.

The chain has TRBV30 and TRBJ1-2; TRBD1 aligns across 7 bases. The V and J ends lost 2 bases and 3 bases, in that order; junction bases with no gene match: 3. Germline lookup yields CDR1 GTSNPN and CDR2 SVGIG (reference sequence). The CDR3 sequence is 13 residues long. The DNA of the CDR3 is TGTGCCTGGAGTAGTGGGACAGACTATGGCTACACCTTC. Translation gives CAWSSGTDYGYTF.

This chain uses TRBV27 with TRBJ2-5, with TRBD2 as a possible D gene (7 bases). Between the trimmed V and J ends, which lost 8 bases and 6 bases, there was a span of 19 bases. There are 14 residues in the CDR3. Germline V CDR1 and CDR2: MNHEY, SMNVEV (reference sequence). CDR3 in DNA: TGTGCCAGCTCCCCCCCCGGGGGGCTGCAGACCCAGTACTTC. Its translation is CASSPPGGLQTQYF.

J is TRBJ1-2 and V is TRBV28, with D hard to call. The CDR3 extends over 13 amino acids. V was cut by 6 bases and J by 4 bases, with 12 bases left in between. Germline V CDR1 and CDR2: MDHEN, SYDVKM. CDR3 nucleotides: TGTGCCAGCAGCCCCCAGGTCCGCTATGGCTACACCTTC. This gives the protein CASSPQVRYGYTF.

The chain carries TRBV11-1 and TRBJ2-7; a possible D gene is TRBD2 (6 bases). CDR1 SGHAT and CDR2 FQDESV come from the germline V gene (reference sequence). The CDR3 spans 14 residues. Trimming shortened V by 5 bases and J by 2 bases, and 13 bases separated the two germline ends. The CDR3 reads CASSTSREPYEQYF. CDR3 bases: TGTGCCAGCAGCACCTCTCGGGAGCCCTACGAGCAGTACTTC.

The CDR3 bases are TGTGCCAGCTCGCCCGGGACTACCAATGAGCAGTTCTTC. It encodes CASSPGTTNEQFF. The chain is built from TRBV18 and TRBJ2-1; 7 bases are a match to TRBD2. The CDR3 loop spans 13 amino acids. V was pared by 6 bases and J by 6 bases, with 5 bases of the junction left unmatched. In germline, CDR1 is KGHSH, CDR2 LQKENI.

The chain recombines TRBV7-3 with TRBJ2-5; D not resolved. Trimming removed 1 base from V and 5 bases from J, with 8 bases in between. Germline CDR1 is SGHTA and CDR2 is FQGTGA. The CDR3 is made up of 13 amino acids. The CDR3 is CASSLRGAETQYF. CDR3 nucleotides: TGTGCCAGCAGCTTAAGAGGCGCTGAGACCCAGTACTTC.

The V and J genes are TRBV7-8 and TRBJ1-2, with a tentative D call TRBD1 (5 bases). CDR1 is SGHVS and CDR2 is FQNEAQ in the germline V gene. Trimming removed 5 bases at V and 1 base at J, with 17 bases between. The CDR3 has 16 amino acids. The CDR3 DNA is TGTGCCAGCAGCCCAGAACCGGGACGGATTAACTATGGCTACACCTTC. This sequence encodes CASSPEPGRINYGYTF.